This T cell receptor (beta chain) was documented in a study of shared T cell receptors in the human thymus. Profiling relied on immunoSEQ multiplex PCR, and the TCRdb table lists in-frame clones only, not all of them. The sample gives 550,000 to 800,000 clones, 80% to 90% of which show up once; more than 0.008% is in the top ten. V lost 5 bases and J 5 bases, leaving 15 bases between the germline ends. This CDR3 contains 13 residues. The germline V gene has CDR1 SQVTM and CDR2 ANQGSEA. The data were also submitted as part of a second study, on human thymus T cells. From that study: Donation came from healthy Finnish infants having corrective surgery for congenital heart defects.

The chain combines TRBV29-1 with TRBJ1-2; TRBD1 might be the D (6 bases). The clonotype comes from a girl under three years old with a congenital heart defect. The sample consisted of thymocytes. CDR3 in amino acids: CSVRGIEAYGYTF. In nucleotides, the CDR3 is TGCAGCGTTAGGGGGATAGAGGCTTATGGCTACACCTTC.